This T cell receptor beta chain was sequenced for a study of OX40 agonist ivuxolimab in advanced cancers. Overall study context: Intravenous ivuxolimab was administered to patients every 2 weeks at 0.01 to 10 mg/kg.

The table came from immunoSEQ multiplex PCR; TCRdb's copy has only in-frame clones and leaves some out. The sample gives around 86,000 clones, around 91% of which show up once; under 0.4% is in the top ten. Broader study findings: Among the lowest levels of clonal expansion were found in partial responders at 0.1-3.0 mg/kg.

This clone was detected once. Its antigen is not identified. Autoimmune disease history or systemic immunosuppression excluded patients. In germline, CDR1 is MNHNY, CDR2 SVGAGI (reference sequence). V dropped 6 bases and J dropped 7; count of bases not matched to a gene: 11. The CDR3 consists of 15 residues. This chain links TRBV6-6 with TRBJ2-7; TRBD1 matches 11 bases. Sequences were derived from CD4+ or CD8+ T cells sorted from blood, sampled in a trial of the OX40 agonist ivuxolimab. The TCR was taken from an adult with an advanced solid tumor such as melanoma, head and neck, liver or kidney cancer. Written as DNA, the CDR3 is TGTGCCAGCAGCTCCGGGACAGGGGGATTGGGAGAGCAGTACTTC. It yields the protein CASSSGTGGLGEQYF.